This T cell receptor (beta chain) was sequenced during a study of spatial heterogeneity in lung cancer. Overall study findings and caveats: Ubiquitous, expanded tumor-derived TCRs were more frequently observed in blood at resection than at follow-up.

Regarding time point: sample taken at primary tumor resection. The donor population consisted of under 75 patients with untreated, early-stage non-small cell lung cancer. No cells were sorted before sequencing. The whole RNA sequenced was extracted from tumor, nontumor lung or frozen PBMC. A note on this clonotype: What it binds is unknown.

The study tagged each TCR cDNA molecule with a unique molecular identifier. One entry per CDR3 protein, called by TCRdb with MiXCR from the 5' RACE reads. The table has over 50,000 distinct CDR3 sequences, about 5.9% seen once. V dropped 8 bases and J dropped 2; count of bases not matched to a gene: 5. The CDR3 runs to 14 residues. Per germline, CDR1 KGHDR and CDR2 SFDVKD. The V gene is TRBV24-1, the J gene TRBJ2-3; 8 bases are shared with TRBD2. The source of this sequence is a female donor with early-stage non-small cell lung cancer. Sample: PBMCs, taken at surgery. CDR3 residues: CATTSGGSTDTQYF. The CDR3 nucleotides read TGTGCCACCACCTCGGGAGGGTCCACAGATACGCAGTATTTT.